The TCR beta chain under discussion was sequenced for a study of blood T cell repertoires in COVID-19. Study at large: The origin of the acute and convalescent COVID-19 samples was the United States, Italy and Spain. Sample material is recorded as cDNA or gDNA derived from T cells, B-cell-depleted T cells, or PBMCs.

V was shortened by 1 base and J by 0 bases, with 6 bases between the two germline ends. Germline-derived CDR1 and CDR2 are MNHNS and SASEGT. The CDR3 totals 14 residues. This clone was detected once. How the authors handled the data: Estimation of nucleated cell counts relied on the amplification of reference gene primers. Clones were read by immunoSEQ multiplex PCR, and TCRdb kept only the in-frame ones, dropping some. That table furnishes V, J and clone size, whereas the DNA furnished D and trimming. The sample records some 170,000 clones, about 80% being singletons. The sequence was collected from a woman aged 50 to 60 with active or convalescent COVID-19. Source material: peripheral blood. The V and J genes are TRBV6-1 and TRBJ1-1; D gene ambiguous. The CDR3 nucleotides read TGTGCCAGCAGTGAAGGGCCTCTGAACACTGAAGCTTTCTTT. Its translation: CASSEGPLNTEAFF.